The next 4 T cell receptor beta chains were all read from a single sample in a study of metastatic and nonmetastatic thyroid tumors (dated by TCRdb to 2019 to 2021). None of the patients had been given any treatment before thyroid surgery. Libraries were constructed by PCR. Sequencing took place on an Illumina HiSeq 4000. The raw public data were reprocessed by TCRdb itself: fastp quality trimming at Q25, MiXCR clonotype calling, in-frame beta chains only. This sample comprises tens of thousands of clones, 20% to 25% of them detected only once. Around 4.6% of the sample belongs to the ten largest clones. The sample taken for sequencing was adjacent normal tissue. These TCRs come from a female donor with papillary thyroid cancer or a benign thyroid nodule (not recorded which). Some clones in this sample may be carry-over from other donors' samples.

This clone was found many times. A much larger clone sits a single nucleotide away, making a read error possible. J is TRBJ2-1 and V is TRBV24-1; TRBD2 matches 8 bases. The CDR3 extends over 15 amino acids. Per germline, CDR1 KGHDR and CDR2 SFDVKD. Here the CDR3 DNA reads TGTGCCACCGGTGATTTGAGCGGGAGCTACAATGAGCAGTTCTTC. It is translated as CATGDLSGSYNEQFF.

This clone was seen a few times. The rearrangement uses TRBV24-1 and TRBJ2-1; 7 nucleotides line up with TRBD2. Germline-derived CDR1 and CDR2 are KGHDR and SFDVKD. The length of the CDR3 is 12 residues. The DNA of the CDR3 is TGTGTCGCCTCCTCAGCGGGGAGTGAGCAGTTCTTC. Its translation is CVASSAGSEQFF.

The chain couples TRBV11-2 to TRBJ2-7; D is perhaps TRBD2 (7 bases). Germline lookup yields CDR1 SGHAT and CDR2 FQNNGV. The CDR3 runs to 16 residues. The ends were cut back, 5 bases at V and 1 base at J, with 18 bases in the middle. DNA for the CDR3: TGTGCCAGCAGCCCTCTCGCGGGGGCCCCGTCCTACGAGCAGTACGTC. This codes for CASSPLAGAPSYEQYV.

This clone occurred a few times. The chain recombines TRBV3-1 with TRBJ2-3; no firm D call. The CDR3 sequence is 11 residues long. Trimming took 1 base from V and 8 from J, leaving 4 bases between them. The germline V gene has CDR1 LGHDT and CDR2 YNNKEL (reference sequence). The CDR3 DNA reads as TGTGCCAGCAGCCAAGGTGGTACGCAGTATTTT. It yields the protein CASSQGGTQYF.